A single sample gave rise to the 28 T cell receptor beta chains below, sequenced in a study of blood T cell repertoires in COVID-19. Produced via immunoSEQ multiplex PCR; TCRdb's table is partial and in-frame only. Of 250,000 or so clones in the sample, 88% were seen once. The sequenced material came from peripheral blood. Receptor source: a woman aged 25 to 39 with acute or convalescent COVID-19.

The chain carries TRBV10-3 and TRBJ1-1, with TRBD1 matching over 8 bases. V shed 7 bases and J 2 bases; nucleotides not matched to a gene: 9. This CDR3 has 15 residues. Per germline, CDR1 ENHRY and CDR2 SYGVKD. The CDR3 spells CAIMGITGGNTEAFF. DNA of the CDR3: TGTGCCATCATGGGGATTACAGGGGGAAACACTGAAGCTTTCTTT.

The chain carries TRBV25-1 and TRBJ2-7; TRBD1 might be the D (5 bases). This CDR3 is built from 13 residues. The V gene lost 0 bases and the J gene lost 5 bases, with 8 bases spanning the gap. Germline CDR1 MGHDK, CDR2 SYGVNS. CDR3 DNA: TGTGCCAGCAGTGAATACCCAGGGAACGAGCAGTACTTC. Residues: CASSEYPGNEQYF.

The chain employs TRBV6-5 and TRBJ1-2; 7 nucleotides agree with TRBD1. V gave up 9 bases and J gave up 6 bases; unmatched junction bases: 7. The CDR3 runs 12 residues. CDR1 is MNHEY, CDR2 SVGAGI, per germline. Here the CDR3 reads CASETGLDGYTF. The CDR3 region has the DNA TGTGCCAGTGAGACAGGGTTAGATGGCTACACCTTC.

The CDR3 DNA follows: TGTGCCAGCAGCGTGGGAGTAGTTAACTATGGCTACACCTTC. Its translation is CASSVGVVNYGYTF. The rearrangement links TRBV9 to TRBJ1-2; D unresolved. From germline, CDR1 is SGDLS and CDR2 YYNGEE. The CDR3 loop spans 14 amino acids. The V end was cut by 2 bases, the J end by 1 base, with 9 bases between.

The chain combines TRBV6-5 with TRBJ2-7; 9 bases agree with TRBD1. CDR1 and CDR2 from the germline V gene are MNHEY and SVGAGI. The CDR3 has 14 residues. Losses at the gene ends were 10 bases for V and 4 bases for J; bases not matched to a gene: 11. DNA for the CDR3: TGTGCCACCACGATCGGGACAGGGCCATACGAGCAGTACTTC. This encodes CATTIGTGPYEQYF.

V gene TRBV27 combines with J gene TRBJ2-5; 11 bases agree with TRBD2. With V trimmed by 4 bases and J by 3 bases, 10 bases remained unmatched. The V gene's germline CDR1 is MNHEY and CDR2 SMNVEV (reference sequence). The CDR3 runs to 17 residues. CDR3 sequence (DNA): TGTGCCAGCAGTTCCCTTTTAGCGGGAGGGGGGAAAGAGACCCAGTACTTC. Its translation is CASSSLLAGGGKETQYF.

The chain joins TRBV14 to TRBJ2-7, with 9 nucleotides matching TRBD1. From germline, CDR1 is SGHDN and CDR2 FVKESK. CDR3 length: 16 amino acids. V dropped 1 base and J dropped 3; count of bases not matched to a gene: 7. CDR3 nucleotides: TGTGCCAGCAGCCAAGGACACGGGACAGGGAGCTACGAGCAGTACTTC. Protein sequence: CASSQGHGTGSYEQYF. The full variable domain, rest sourced from reference TRBV14 and TRBJ2-7, is EAGVTQFPSHSVIEKGQTVTLRCDPISGHDNLYWYRRVMGKEIKFLLHFVKESKQDESGMPNNRFLAERTGGTYSTLKVQPAELEDSGVYFCASSQGHGTGSYEQYFGPGTRLTVT.

V is TRBV7-6 and J is TRBJ1-2, with a weak D call TRBD1 (5 bases). CDR3 length equals 16 residues. V lost 5 bases to trimming and J lost 2 bases, with 18 bases between them. CDR1 and CDR2 (germline): SGHVS, FNYEAQ. CDR3 in DNA: TGTGCCAGCAGCCCAACCTTCCGGGGGGGGAACTATGGCTACACCTTC. This translates into CASSPTFRGGNYGYTF.

The rearrangement uses TRBV5-1 and TRBJ2-3; D is perhaps TRBD2 (6 bases). CDR3 length: 13 residues. V was shortened by 4 bases and J by 5 bases, with 11 bases between the two germline ends. Germline-derived CDR1 and CDR2 are SGHRS and YFSETQ. This CDR3 is CASSQVGGDTQYF. CDR3 sequence (DNA): TGCGCCAGCAGCCAGGTCGGGGGAGATACGCAGTATTTT.

The chain uses TRBV16 and TRBJ2-3; maybe TRBD2 (6 bases). With 4 bases removed from V and 0 bases from J, the gap between germline ends came to 17 bases. Germline lookup yields CDR1 KGHSY and CDR2 FQNENV. CDR3 length: 17 amino acids. CDR3 region: CASSLLGTVTSTDTQYF. The CDR3, as DNA: TGTGCCAGCAGCCTCCTCGGGACTGTGACTAGCACAGATACGCAGTATTTT. Full variable domain (rest looked up from reference TRBV16 and TRBJ2-3): GEEVAQTPKHLVRGEGQKAKLYCAPIKGHSYVFWYQQVLKNEFKFLISFQNENVFDETGMPKERFSAKCLPNSPCSLEIQATKLEDSAVYFCASSLLGTVTSTDTQYFGPGTRLTVL.

The rearrangement uses TRBV6-5 and TRBJ2-5; 7 nucleotides line up with TRBD1. V was clipped by 1 base and J by 5 bases; unmatched bases: 7. Germline V gives CDR1 MNHEY, CDR2 SVGAGI. CDR3 length equals 15 residues. CDR3 amino acids: CASSYLGGLWETQYF. In DNA form, the CDR3 reads TGTGCCAGCAGTTACTTAGGGGGCTTATGGGAGACCCAGTACTTC.

This chain connects TRBV14 to TRBJ2-1, with D perhaps TRBD2 (5 bases). The V gene lost 8 bases and the J gene lost 1 base, with 9 bases spanning the gap. The CDR3 is 13 residues long. Per the germline V gene, CDR1 is SGHDN and CDR2 is FVKESK. The CDR3 reads CASGLASYNEQFF. The CDR3 DNA sequence: TGTGCCAGCGGGTTAGCGTCCTACAATGAGCAGTTCTTC.

The chain combines TRBV6-1 with TRBJ1-5; 7 bases match TRBD1. With 2 bases clipped from V and 7 bases from J, the junction kept 8 bases outside the gene matches. Germline CDR1 MNHNS, CDR2 SASEGT. The CDR3 is 15 amino acids. The CDR3 DNA follows: TGTGCCAGCAGTGAAACAGGGGACTCTGGACAGCCCCAGCATTTT. It specifies CASSETGDSGQPQHF.

V is TRBV19 and J is TRBJ1-5; no reliable D call. In germline, CDR1 is LNHDA, CDR2 SQIVND (reference sequence). This CDR3 has 19 amino acids. The V and J ends lost 3 bases and 0 bases respectively, with 21 bases between them. The DNA for the CDR3 is TGTGCCAGTAGTATCCTTTGGATCTCGCCGGGGTATAGCAATCAGCCCCAGCATTTT. Translating it yields CASSILWISPGYSNQPQHF.

J is TRBJ1-3 and V is TRBV9, with D possibly matching TRBD1 (5 bases). Trimming took off 7 bases at V and 8 bases at J, with 19 bases between the two ends. Looked up from germline, CDR1 is SGDLS and CDR2 is YYNGEE. The CDR3 length is 14 residues. The CDR3 DNA is TGTGCCAGCGGTATTTCGGTAGGGGTTGACACCATATATTTT. This translates into CASGISVGVDTIYF.

The V call is TRBV5-4, the J call TRBJ2-5; 15 bases align to TRBD2. Trimming cost V 4 bases and J 1 base; bases outside gene matches: 5. The CDR3 has 17 residues. The V gene's germline CDR1 is SGHNT and CDR2 YYREEE (reference sequence). The CDR3 here is CASSQGTSGRIQETQYF. The DNA for the CDR3 is TGTGCCAGCAGCCAAGGGACTAGCGGGAGGATCCAAGAGACCCAGTACTTC. The variable domain in full, with the rest retrieved from reference TRBV5-4 and TRBJ2-5, is ETGVTQSPTHLIKTRGQQVTLRCSSQSGHNTVSWYQQALGQGPQFIFQYYREEENGRGNFPPRFSGLQFPNYSSELNVNALELDDSALYLCASSQGTSGRIQETQYFGPGTRLLVL.

V and J are TRBV18 and TRBJ2-7; TRBD2 agrees at 7 bases. The CDR3 runs to 13 residues. The germline gives CDR1 KGHSH, CDR2 LQKENI. Trimming cost V 4 bases and J 3 bases; bases outside gene matches: 3. The CDR3 DNA follows: TGTGCCAGCTCACACGGACTAGGCTACGAGCAGTACTTC. It encodes CASSHGLGYEQYF.

V is TRBV6-5 and J is TRBJ1-1; D remains unclear. Germline V gene sequence: CDR1 MNHEY, CDR2 SVGAGI. V was cut by 9 bases and J by 1 base, with 12 bases left in between. The CDR3 spans 13 residues. CDR3 protein: CASRAIGNTEAFF. The CDR3 DNA reads TGTGCCAGTAGAGCTATCGGGAACACTGAAGCTTTCTTT.

The chain links TRBV18 to TRBJ2-3; 9 bases are a match to TRBD1. CDR1 is KGHSH, CDR2 LQKENI, per germline. CDR3 size: 15 residues. Germline trimming cut 1 base from V and 10 bases from J; bases unmatched to any gene: 9. The CDR3 loop reads CASSPQKGTGYPQYF. CDR3 DNA: TGTGCCAGCTCACCACAAAAAGGGACAGGGTATCCGCAGTATTTT.

This clone appeared a few times. The chain has TRBV7-8 and TRBJ2-1; 14 bases fit TRBD2. Trimming took 5 bases from V and 10 from J; bases not matched to a gene: 1. This CDR3 is built from 13 residues. Per germline, CDR1 SGHVS and CDR2 FQNEAQ. The CDR3 DNA is TGTGCCAGCAGCCGGACTAGCGGGAGGGAGCAGTTCTTC. Encoded protein: CASSRTSGREQFF. Drawing the rest from reference TRBV7-8 and TRBJ2-1, the complete variable domain is GAGVSQSPRYKVAKRGQDVALRCDPISGHVSLFWYQQALGQGPEFLTYFQNEAQLDKSGLPSDRFFAERPEGSVSTLKIQRTQQEDSAVYLCASSRTSGREQFFGPGTRLTVL.

The rearrangement links TRBV6-5 to TRBJ1-2; possible D gene TRBD1, 6 bases. Germline V gene sequence: CDR1 MNHEY, CDR2 SVGAGI. The V gene lost 3 bases and the J gene lost 7 bases, with 21 bases spanning the gap. The CDR3 spans 16 residues. CDR3 nucleotides: TGTGCCAGCAGTTATGGCAGGGGCTCTCATTTGGCTGGCTACACCTTC. Protein: CASSYGRGSHLAGYTF.

In DNA form, the CDR3 reads TGTGCCAGCAGCGGCGGGGGAAACACCATATATTTT. Its protein product is CASSGGGNTIYF. V is TRBV9 and J is TRBJ1-3; D is unresolved. CDR1 is SGDLS, CDR2 YYNGEE, per germline. V was clipped by 3 bases and J by 4 bases, with 5 bases between them. The CDR3 is 12 amino acids.

The chain employs TRBV27 and TRBJ2-5; 8 positions match TRBD2. The V gene's germline CDR1 is MNHEY and CDR2 SMNVEV (reference sequence). V gave up 5 bases and J gave up 4 bases; unmatched junction bases: 9. The CDR3 totals 15 residues. The chain's CDR3 is CASSPHGGGPETQYF. The CDR3 nucleotides are TGTGCCAGCAGTCCACACGGGGGGGGTCCAGAGACCCAGTACTTC.

This chain connects TRBV7-9 to TRBJ1-4; no firm D call. The CDR3 runs 12 residues. Germline V gene data show CDR1 as SEHNR and CDR2 as FQNEAQ (reference sequence). Trimming stripped 5 bases from V and 7 bases from J, with 8 bases between. The CDR3 region has the DNA TGTGCCAGCAGCCTCGGGGTTGAAAAACTGTTTTTT. Translated, it gives CASSLGVEKLFF.

The gene calls are TRBV25-1 and TRBJ2-5; 12 bases line up with TRBD1. J was trimmed by 5 bases and V by 9 bases; bases with no gene match: 13. The CDR3 runs to 16 residues. Per the germline V gene, CDR1 is MGHDK and CDR2 is SYGVNS. CDR3 nucleotide sequence: TGTGCCAGTGGGATCGGGACAGGGGGCTTACTGGAGACCCAGTACTTC. Encoded protein: CASGIGTGGLLETQYF.

This clone was counted once. The chain recombines TRBV2 with TRBJ1-4; 7 nucleotides agree with TRBD1. The CDR3 covers 13 residues. V lost 5 bases to trimming and J lost 5 bases; unmatched junction nucleotides: 2. The germline V gene encodes CDR1 SNHLY and CDR2 FYNNEI. The CDR3 reads CASSRDRNEKLFF. DNA of the CDR3: TGTGCCAGCAGTCGGGACAGAAATGAAAAACTGTTTTTT.

This sequence joins TRBV19 and TRBJ1-2; D perhaps matches TRBD1 (5 bases). CDR1 and CDR2 from the germline V gene are LNHDA and SQIVND (reference sequence). This CDR3 comprises 12 residues. Trimming shortened V by 5 bases and J by 7 bases, and 11 bases separated the two germline ends. This CDR3 reads CASSRQGAGYTF. The CDR3, as DNA: TGTGCCAGTAGTCGCCAAGGGGCTGGCTACACCTTC.

The chain links TRBV4-2 to TRBJ2-7, with D possibly being TRBD1 (6 bases). The CDR3 contains 20 residues. Trimming took 1 base from V and 4 from J, leaving 29 bases between them. Germline V gene sequence: CDR1 LGHNA, CDR2 YNFKEQ. The CDR3 loop is CASSQVRGPLGQGKEYEQYF. The CDR3 region has the DNA TGTGCCAGCAGCCAAGTACGGGGCCCCTTGGGCCAGGGGAAGGAGTACGAGCAGTACTTC.